The 10 T cell receptor beta chains reported below all come from one sample, sequenced in a study of molecular identifiers for immune sequencing clone quantification. A single record per CDR3 protein comes from TCRdb applying MiXCR to the PCR reads. The sample yields 40,000 to 65,000 distinct CDR3 sequences, roughly 36% seen once. Sequenced input: naive CD8+ T cells from blood, with Jurkat cell RNA spiked in. Subset given: FACS-sorted CD8+CD4-CCR7+CD45RA+ naive T cells. All receptors derive from a human donor in good health. Some libraries in this study had Jurkat cell RNA spiked in.

This clonotype was seen more than once but under ten times. The V gene is TRBV13, the J gene TRBJ2-7, with 7 bases matching TRBD1. The J segment lost 4 bases and the V segment lost 0 bases, leaving 3 bases of the junction unmatched. The CDR3 runs 14 residues. The germline gives CDR1 PRHDT, CDR2 FYEKMQ (reference sequence). The CDR3 is CASSLGQGQYEQYF. CDR3 coding DNA: TGTGCCAGCAGCTTAGGACAGGGGCAGTACGAGCAGTACTTC. Full variable domain (rest looked up from reference TRBV13 and TRBJ2-7): AAGVIQSPRHLIKEKRETATLKCYPIPRHDTVYWYQQGPGQDPQFLISFYEKMQSDKGSIPDRFSAQQFSDYHSELNMSSLELGDSALYFCASSLGQGQYEQYFGPGTRLTVT.

The rearrangement links TRBV12-3 or TRBV12-4 to TRBJ2-7; 7 bases match TRBD2. The CDR3 is 13 amino acids. The V gene end was trimmed by 5 bases and the J gene end by 4 bases; junction bases not matched to a gene: 5. The CDR3 sequence: CASSPGRGYEQYF. CDR3 in DNA: TGTGCCAGCAGTCCAGGGAGGGGATACGAGCAGTACTTC.

In DNA, the CDR3 is TGTGCCAGCAGTGACAGGGAATGGCCCTACGAGCAGTACTTC. Its protein is CASSDREWPYEQYF. This chain connects TRBV28 to TRBJ2-7, with 7 positions matching TRBD1. The ends lost 5 bases at V and 2 bases at J; junction bases unmatched: 6. From germline, CDR1 is MDHEN and CDR2 SYDVKM. The CDR3 extends over 14 amino acids.

The chain combines TRBV19 with TRBJ2-2; D is possibly TRBD2 (5 bases). V was clipped by 10 bases and J by 7 bases, with 16 bases between them. The CDR3 contains 13 residues. The germline CDR1 and CDR2 sequences are LNHDA and SQIVND (reference sequence). CDR3 sequence reads: CATPSGRHGELFF. In DNA form, the CDR3 reads TGTGCCACCCCCAGCGGTAGGCACGGGGAGCTGTTTTTT.

This clonotype has at least ten counts. Written as DNA, the CDR3 is TGCAGTGGAACGACGGGACACGCGGGCCCCCAGCATTTT. Amino acids: CSGTTGHAGPQHF. The V call is TRBV20-1, the J call TRBJ1-5; weak D call: TRBD1 (6 bases). The CDR3 has 13 residues. CDR1 is DFQATT and CDR2 is SNEGSKA in the germline V gene (reference sequence). V gave up 7 bases and J gave up 10 bases, with 20 bases separating them.

As for this clonotype: A much larger clone differs by one base, so this may be a read error. This sequence joins TRBV7-2 and TRBJ2-7; possible D gene TRBD2, 5 bases. The CDR3 runs 13 residues. Trimming left V 1 base short and J 4 bases short, with 8 bases between. Germline V gives CDR1 SGHTA, CDR2 FQGNSA. CDR3 coding DNA: TGTGCCAGCAGCTTAGATCGGGGTTACGAGCAGTACTTC. Translated, it gives CASSLDRGYEQYF.

This clonotype showed up just a few times. The rearrangement uses TRBV7-2 and TRBJ2-7; 9 bases fit TRBD2. CDR3 length: 14 residues. V shed 5 bases and J 3 bases; nucleotides not matched to a gene: 5. Germline CDR1 is SGHTA and CDR2 is FQGNSA. The CDR3 sequence: CASSESSGNYEQYF. As DNA, the CDR3 is TGTGCCAGCAGCGAATCTAGCGGGAACTACGAGCAGTACTTC.

The chain joins TRBV20-1 to TRBJ2-7; 10 positions agree with TRBD2. V lost 0 bases, J lost 4 bases, and 3 bases stayed unmatched. The germline CDR1 and CDR2 sequences are DFQATT and SNEGSKA (reference sequence). The CDR3 covers 14 residues. The CDR3 sequence is CSARDWTSGYEQYF. The CDR3 DNA sequence: TGCAGTGCTAGAGATTGGACTAGCGGATACGAGCAGTACTTC.

The chain uses TRBV5-1 and TRBJ2-5; D is tentatively TRBD1 or TRBD2 (6 bases each). The CDR3 extends over 13 amino acids. The V end was cut by 4 bases, the J end by 5 bases, with 12 bases between. Per germline, CDR1 SGHRS and CDR2 YFSETQ. The CDR3: CASSPGAWETQYF. The CDR3 DNA reads as TGCGCCAGCAGCCCGGGGGCTTGGGAGACCCAGTACTTC.

This clonotype has a handful of counts. The J gene is TRBJ2-2, the V gene TRBV15, with 7 bases identical to TRBD2. CDR1 and CDR2 from the germline V gene are LNHNV and YYDKDF (reference sequence). The CDR3 consists of 15 residues. The ends lost 4 bases at V and 0 bases at J; junction bases unmatched: 2. The CDR3 DNA reads as TGTGCCACCAGCACGCGGGAGACGAACACCGGGGAGCTGTTTTTT. It translates to CATSTRETNTGELFF.